The 26 T cell receptor beta chains in this list originate from one sample, sequenced in a study of breast tumors, draining lymph nodes, adjacent tissues. TCRdb re-called the multiplex PCR reads through MiXCR, storing one row per CDR3 protein. The sample yields about 270,000 distinct CDR3 sequences, roughly 30% seen once. Breast cancer patients provided tissue from their axillary draining lymph nodes. What was sequenced was axillary lymph node tissue. These receptors came from a female donor with breast cancer. Some clones in this sample may be carry-over from other donors' samples.

The V and J genes are TRBV15 and TRBJ1-6; D might be TRBD1 (5 bases). V was pared by 5 bases and J by 10 bases, with 9 bases between. CDR1 is LNHNV and CDR2 is YYDKDF in the germline V gene (reference sequence). The CDR3 sequence is 12 residues long. The CDR3 region is CATSPRGSPLHF. CDR3 sequence (DNA): TGTGCCACCAGCCCACGGGGCTCACCCCTCCACTTT.

Worth noting for this clonotype: This may stem from a read error, because a much larger clone lies one nucleotide away. It is likely a read error, because the conserved phenylalanine at the end of the CDR3 is missing. This chain links TRBV7-9 with TRBJ2-1, with a tentative D call TRBD2 (6 bases). Trimming shortened V by 7 bases and J by 4 bases, and 17 bases separated the two germline ends. This CDR3 comprises 15 residues. CDR1 and CDR2 (germline): SEHNR, FQNEAQ (reference sequence). The CDR3 spells CASTARGSGYNEQFL. The CDR3 DNA reads as TGTGCCAGCACCGCAAGGGGTAGCGGTTACAATGAGCAGTTCCTC.

This chain connects TRBV7-2 to TRBJ1-1; D is unresolved. Germline lookup yields CDR1 SGHTA and CDR2 FQGNSA. V was shortened by 3 bases and J by 11 bases, with 13 bases between the two germline ends. The CDR3 runs to 12 residues. The CDR3 protein is CASSFPLGAAFF. CDR3 nucleotide sequence: TGTGCCAGCAGCTTTCCTCTGGGTGCCGCTTTCTTT.

This clonotype was observed at least ten times. This chain links TRBV20-1 with TRBJ2-5; the match to TRBD2 covers 13 bases. CDR1 DFQATT and CDR2 SNEGSKA come from the germline V gene (reference sequence). V was pared by 3 bases and J by 5 bases, with 0 bases of the junction left unmatched. The length of the CDR3 is 13 residues. The CDR3 nucleotides read TGCAGTGCTAGGACTAGCGGGAGGGAGACCCAGTACTTC. Translating gives CSARTSGRETQYF.

This clonotype was counted ten times or more. The chain carries TRBV7-6 and TRBJ2-3, with D possibly being TRBD2 (6 bases). Germline CDR1 SGHVS, CDR2 FNYEAQ. This CDR3 is built from 16 residues. The V end lost 1 base, the J end lost 1 base, and 12 bases lay between the germline ends. This chain's CDR3 is CASSLGTNLRTDTQYF. In DNA form, the CDR3 reads TGTGCCAGCAGCTTAGGGACTAACCTACGCACAGATACGCAGTATTTT.

Comments on this clonotype: A much larger clone lies one base from this, so it may be a read error. The chain's CDR3 is CNARDPLAGGGQYF. The CDR3 coding sequence is TGCAATGCTAGAGATCCCCTAGCGGGAGGAGGGCAGTACTTC. The chain carries TRBV20-1 and TRBJ2-7, with TRBD2 matching 11 bases. The CDR3 spans 14 residues. Germline assignment: CDR1 DFQATT and CDR2 SNEGSKA (reference sequence).

A remark on this clonotype: This clone may be a read error of a much larger clone one base away. The rearrangement uses TRBV11-2 and TRBJ2-7; 9 bases map to TRBD2. The CDR3 is made up of 15 amino acids. Germline CDR1 is SGHAT and CDR2 is FQNNGV. V shed 5 bases, J shed 2 bases, and the junction held 7 bases outside the gene matches. The chain's CDR3 is CASSQGLAATYEQYF. CDR3 in DNA: TGTGCCAGCAGCCAGGGACTAGCTGCAACCTACGAGCAGTACTTC.

As regards this clonotype: A much larger clone differs by one base, so this may be a read error. The gene calls are TRBV6-5 and TRBJ1-2, with D unresolved. CDR1 is MNHEY, CDR2 SVGAGI, per germline. This CDR3 contains 12 residues. CDR3 in amino acids: CARSGVGYGYTF. DNA for the CDR3: TGTGCCCGCAGTGGAGTTGGCTATGGCTACACCTTC.

This clonotype appeared a few times. This chain connects TRBV6-2 or TRBV6-3 to TRBJ2-1; 14 bases agree with TRBD2. With 7 bases clipped from V and 2 bases from J, the junction kept 4 bases outside the gene matches. The CDR3 extends over 16 amino acids. Germline CDR1 and CDR2: MNHEY and SVGEGT. The CDR3 DNA is TGTGCCAGCACTCGACTAGCGGGAGGGACCTACAATGAGCAGTTCTTC. It yields the protein CASTRLAGGTYNEQFF.

As concerns this clonotype: Without the conserved terminal phenylalanine or tryptophan, this CDR3 likely stems from a read error. This chain links TRBV4-3 with TRBJ1-2; no firm D call. This CDR3 is 15 amino acids long. Per the germline V gene, CDR1 is LGHNA and CDR2 is YSLEER. The V and J ends lost 1 base and 4 bases respectively, with 13 bases between them. CDR3 DNA sequence: TGCGCCAGCAGCCAAGGGAATGACGTACTCTATGGCTACACCCTC. Amino acid sequence: CASSQGNDVLYGYTL.

This clonotype appeared many times. The chain uses TRBV7-9 and TRBJ2-4, with 7 bases fitting TRBD2. V shed 5 bases, J shed 1 base, and the junction held 5 bases outside the gene matches. Germline V gene sequence: CDR1 SEHNR, CDR2 FQNEAQ (reference sequence). The CDR3 consists of 15 residues. In nucleotides, the CDR3 is TGTGCCAGCAGCATTCTTAGCGGGGCCAAAAACATTCAGTACTTC. This codes for CASSILSGAKNIQYF.

The chain carries TRBV6-2 or TRBV6-3 and TRBJ2-3; D unresolved. The CDR3 length is 13 residues. Per germline, CDR1 MNHEY and CDR2 SVGEGT. Trimming cost V 2 bases and J 9 bases, with 12 bases left between them. The CDR3 here is CASSYAAEETQYF. DNA of the CDR3: TGTGCCAGCAGTTACGCCGCTGAGGAGACGCAGTATTTT.

The V and J genes are TRBV20-1 and TRBJ2-5; 12 bases match TRBD2. J gave up 5 bases and V 4 bases, and 8 bases lay outside the gene matches. The length of the CDR3 is 15 residues. The germline V gene encodes CDR1 DFQATT and CDR2 SNEGSKA (reference sequence). CDR3 sequence reads: CSATDTSGRTETQYF. The CDR3 nucleotides are TGCAGTGCTACGGACACTAGCGGGAGGACTGAGACCCAGTACTTC.

This clonotype was found a few times. The chain is built from TRBV18 and TRBJ2-3; D is possibly TRBD1 (6 bases). The CDR3 sequence is 13 residues long. The ends were cut back, 5 bases at V and 5 bases at J, with 11 bases in the middle. CDR1 is KGHSH, CDR2 LQKENI, per germline. CDR3 sequence (DNA): TGTGCCAGCTCAAACCTCAGGGGAGATACGCAGTATTTT. Translated, it gives CASSNLRGDTQYF.

This clonotype has at least ten counts. This chain uses TRBV30 with TRBJ2-1; tentatively, D is TRBD1 (5 bases). The ends were cut back, 2 bases at V and 5 bases at J, with 13 bases in the middle. CDR3 length: 14 residues. Germline V CDR1 and CDR2: GTSNPN, SVGIG (reference sequence). The CDR3 DNA reads TGTGCCTGGAGTACCCTAATAGGGGACAATGAGCAGTTCTTC. Its translation: CAWSTLIGDNEQFF.

This clonotype appeared many times. The chain is built from TRBV20-1 and TRBJ2-7, with 11 bases lining up with TRBD2. The CDR3 is made up of 14 amino acids. Germline V gene data show CDR1 as DFQATT and CDR2 as SNEGSKA (reference sequence). V trimming: 4 bases; J trimming: 4 bases; junction bases outside the gene matches: 6. As DNA, the CDR3 is TGCAGTGCTATCTCCGGGACTAGCGGATACGAGCAGTACTTC. It codes for CSAISGTSGYEQYF.

On this clonotype itself: Given a much more abundant clone one base away, this may be a read error. The V gene is TRBV3-2, the J gene TRBJ2-7. TRBV3-2 is described as a pseudogene. This CDR3 is built from 15 residues. This CDR3 is CASSQVRGSSYERYF. As DNA, the CDR3 is TGTGCCAGCAGCCAAGTTCGCGGGAGCTCCTACGAGCGGTACTTC.

With regard to this clonotype: It may be a read error: a sequence one base away is much more abundant. The chain employs TRBV11-3 and TRBJ2-1; tentatively, D is TRBD2 (6 bases). CDR3 size: 16 residues. Looked up from germline, CDR1 is SGHNT and CDR2 is YENEEA. Here the CDR3 DNA reads TGTGCCAGCAGCCACGTAGACACGGGGGAATACAGTGAGCAGTTCTTC. Protein product: CASSHVDTGEYSEQFF.

This clonotype was seen repeatedly, ten times or more. The V gene is TRBV5-1, the J gene TRBJ2-2; D is perhaps TRBD2 (5 bases). The CDR3 loop spans 14 amino acids. The germline V gene encodes CDR1 SGHRS and CDR2 YFSETQ. Trimming left V 5 bases short and J 5 bases short, with 13 bases between. This chain's CDR3 is CASSHASGTGELFF. CDR3 sequence (DNA): TGCGCCAGCAGTCACGCCTCGGGGACCGGGGAGCTGTTTTTT.

Of note for this clonotype: It may be a read error: a sequence one base away is much more abundant. The chain is built from TRBV6-5 and TRBJ1-4; perhaps TRBD1 as D (5 bases). Germline CDR1 and CDR2: MNHEY and SVGAGI. The CDR3 extends over 15 amino acids. The DNA for the CDR3 is TGTGCCAGCAGTCACTCTTGGGGGACTAATGAAAAACTGTTTTTT. The encoded protein is CASSHSWGTNEKLFF.

This chain uses TRBV6-1 with TRBJ1-1, with 8 bases aligning to TRBD1. The CDR3 is made up of 13 amino acids. The germline CDR1 and CDR2 sequences are MNHNS and SASEGT. The ends lost 3 bases at V and 5 bases at J; junction bases unmatched: 2. DNA of the CDR3: TGTGCCAGCAGTGACAGGGGGCGAACTGAAGCTTTCTTT. It specifies CASSDRGRTEAFF.

The chain is built from TRBV20-1 and TRBJ2-1; the match to TRBD2 covers 16 bases. This CDR3 region has 14 residues. CDR1 is DFQATT, CDR2 SNEGSKA, per germline (reference sequence). After removal of 3 bases from V and 8 bases from J, the junction contained 1 base not matched to a gene. The CDR3: CSARGLAGGHEQFF. CDR3 in DNA: TGCAGTGCTAGGGGACTAGCGGGAGGGCATGAGCAGTTCTTC.

A note on this clonotype: A much larger clone differs by one base, so this may be a read error. The V and J genes are TRBV30 and TRBJ1-5; D not certain. Germline CDR1 reads GTSNPN; CDR2 reads SVGIG (reference sequence). The CDR3 extends over 13 amino acids. Trimming took off 1 base at V and 5 bases at J, with 9 bases between the two ends. CDR3 protein: CAWSGGVHQPQHF. The CDR3, as DNA: TGTGCCTGGAGTGGGGGAGTACATCAGCCCCAGCATTTT.

This clonotype has at least ten counts. The junction departs from germline at one end; a sequencing error may be responsible. The genes are TRBV7-9 and TRBJ2-6, with 8 bases that match TRBD1. Per the germline V gene, CDR1 is SEHNR and CDR2 is FQNEAQ (reference sequence). The CDR3 runs to 19 residues. The DNA for the CDR3 is TGTGCCAGCAGCGAAAGACAGGGGATGAGGGGCTCTGGGCCCAACGTCCTGACTTTC. Its translation: CASSERQGMRGSGPNVLTF.

Remarks on this clonotype: A much larger clone lies a single base off, so this may be a read error. The rearrangement uses TRBV12-3 or TRBV12-4 and TRBJ2-1; D unresolved. CDR3 length equals 13 residues. CDR3 bases: TGTGCCAGCTCAGTACGATCCTACAATGAGCAGCTCTTC. It yields the protein CASSVRSYNEQLF.

The table lists this clonotype with a few counts. A much larger clone is a single base away; this may be a read error. The J gene is TRBJ1-2, the V gene TRBV11-2; D is uncertain. CDR3 length: 15 residues. Germline CDR1 and CDR2: SGHAT and FQNNGV. V lost 0 bases and J lost 8, with 16 bases in between. The chain's CDR3 is CASSLDWQAFNGYTF. The CDR3 nucleotides are TGTGCCAGCAGCTTAGATTGGCAGGCTTTCAACGGCTACACCTTC.